Each of the 23 T cell receptor beta chains below was sequenced from the same sample in a study of blood T cell repertoires in COVID-19. Only in-frame clones appear in the TCRdb table, and some are missing; sequencing was by immunoSEQ multiplex PCR. This table holds around 46,000 clones, 70% to 90% found once. Sequencing was carried out using peripheral blood. These receptors were collected from a human donor in a cohort sampled during active COVID-19.

In its sample, this clone was seen once. The genes are TRBV18 and TRBJ2-2, with D perhaps TRBD2 (6 bases). This CDR3 is 16 amino acids long. V dropped 6 bases and J dropped 7 bases, with 21 bases sitting between them. Germline CDR1 is KGHSH and CDR2 is LQKENI. The CDR3 DNA follows: TGTGCCAGCTCCACCAGCGCCGGGACTGGAGTCGGGGAGCTGTTTTTT. Residues: CASSTSAGTGVGELFF.

As DNA, the CDR3 is TGTGCCAGCAGTTTAAGTCAGGGGTGGGCTGAAGCTTTCTTT. This translates into CASSLSQGWAEAFF. V and J are TRBV28 and TRBJ1-1; D possibly corresponds to TRBD1 (6 bases). The CDR3 sequence is 14 residues long. Germline CDR1 and CDR2: MDHEN and SYDVKM. V lost 2 bases and J 6 bases, leaving 13 bases between the germline ends.

This rearrangement joins TRBV6-6 to TRBJ2-1; tentatively, D is TRBD1 (6 bases). This CDR3 spans 15 amino acids. V lost 6 bases and J 6 bases, leaving 18 bases between the germline ends. Germline V gene data show CDR1 as MNHNY and CDR2 as SVGAGI (reference sequence). The CDR3 DNA follows: TGTGCCAGCAGGGAGACAGGACCAGTTGGCAATGAGCAGTTCTTC. It specifies CASRETGPVGNEQFF.

The chain employs TRBV9 and TRBJ2-1; 7 positions match TRBD2. Germline V lookup: CDR1 SGDLS, CDR2 YYNGEE. The CDR3 consists of 16 residues. The trim removed 1 base at V and 3 bases at J, leaving 7 bases unmatched. CDR3 amino acids: CASSVSRAGSYNEQFF. The CDR3 DNA reads as TGTGCCAGCAGCGTATCTCGAGCGGGGAGCTACAATGAGCAGTTCTTC.

The V and J genes are TRBV6-1 and TRBJ1-2, with a weak D call TRBD1 (6 bases). V shed 3 bases and J shed 4 bases, with 12 bases lying between them. Germline assignment: CDR1 MNHNS and CDR2 SASEGT. The CDR3 loop spans 14 amino acids. CDR3 nucleotide sequence: TGTGCCAGCAGTGAGACGGACAGCCTCTATGGCTACACCTTC. This codes for CASSETDSLYGYTF.

This clone was counted between two and nine times. V and J are TRBV4-1 and TRBJ2-3, with TRBD2 identical over 12 bases. CDR1 MGHRA and CDR2 YSYEKL come from the germline V gene. The CDR3 runs 16 residues. V lost 1 base, J lost 4 bases, and 3 bases stayed unmatched. CDR3 amino acids: CASSQARLAGADTQYF. In DNA form, the CDR3 reads TGCGCCAGCAGCCAAGCTCGACTAGCGGGGGCAGATACGCAGTATTTT.

This clone was seen a handful of times. This rearrangement joins TRBV5-1 to TRBJ2-7, with TRBD1 matching 10 bases. J was trimmed by 3 bases and V by 0 bases; bases with no gene match: 15. This CDR3 is 19 amino acids long. Germline CDR1 SGHRS, CDR2 YFSETQ. The CDR3 loop reads CASSLGPGSGTGDFYEQYF. For the CDR3, the DNA is TGCGCCAGCAGCTTGGGTCCGGGGTCCGGGACAGGGGACTTCTACGAGCAGTACTTC.

J is TRBJ2-5 and V is TRBV7-3; perhaps TRBD2 as D (6 bases). Germline CDR1 reads SGHTA; CDR2 reads FQGTGA. The CDR3 has 13 amino acids. V lost 1 base to trimming and J lost 5 bases, with 8 bases between them. CDR3 DNA sequence: TGTGCCAGCAGCTTAAACAGCGGGGAGACCCAGTACTTC. It is translated as CASSLNSGETQYF.

The table lists this clone with a few counts. The chain couples TRBV7-9 to TRBJ1-6, with D perhaps TRBD1 (5 bases). The CDR3 totals 17 residues. Germline lookup yields CDR1 SEHNR and CDR2 FQNEAQ (reference sequence). The V gene lost 5 bases and the J gene lost 3 bases, with 17 bases spanning the gap. The CDR3 loop reads CASSTDRRGYYNSPLHF. CDR3 DNA: TGTGCCAGCAGCACCGACAGAAGAGGATACTATAATTCACCCCTCCACTTT.

The chain couples TRBV4-2 to TRBJ2-3, with a possible D match to TRBD2 (6 bases). Germline CDR1 is LGHNA and CDR2 is YNFKEQ. Trimming took off 1 base at V and 0 bases at J, with 8 bases between the two ends. The CDR3 is 15 amino acids. The CDR3 nucleotides read TGTGCCAGCAGCCAAGTGGGGACTAGCACAGATACGCAGTATTTT. Protein: CASSQVGTSTDTQYF.

This chain joins TRBV10-3 and TRBJ2-1; no clear D. Trimming took 4 bases from V and 5 from J, leaving 6 bases between them. The germline gives CDR1 ENHRY, CDR2 SYGVKD. This CDR3 spans 12 amino acids. The CDR3 loop reads CAISVHDNEQFF. Written as DNA, the CDR3 is TGTGCCATCAGTGTACACGACAATGAGCAGTTCTTC.

The rearrangement uses TRBV13 and TRBJ2-1; TRBD2 aligns across 14 bases. CDR3 length: 16 residues. Looked up from germline, CDR1 is PRHDT and CDR2 is FYEKMQ (reference sequence). Trimming removed 5 bases from V and 4 bases from J; junction bases left unmatched: 4. The chain's CDR3 is CASSIRTSGGYNEQFF. The CDR3 nucleotides are TGTGCCAGCAGCATCCGGACTAGCGGGGGGTACAATGAGCAGTTCTTC.

The rearrangement uses TRBV4-3 and TRBJ1-1; D gene ambiguous. Deletions cut 4 bases from V and 4 bases from J, with 10 bases between. Germline values: CDR1 LGHNA, CDR2 YSLEER. This CDR3 spans 13 amino acids. In DNA, the CDR3 is TGCGCCAGCAGCCTCTTTGTCGGCACTGAAGCTTTCTTT. Residues: CASSLFVGTEAFF.

This rearrangement joins TRBV30 to TRBJ2-7; 9 bases fit TRBD1. The J segment lost 3 bases and the V segment lost 2 bases, leaving 11 bases of the junction unmatched. The CDR3 loop spans 16 amino acids. Germline values: CDR1 GTSNPN, CDR2 SVGIG (reference sequence). CDR3 protein: CAWSRRLGTGNYEQYF. The CDR3 DNA is TGTGCCTGGAGTCGGCGTCTGGGGACAGGGAACTACGAGCAGTACTTC.

The V and J genes are TRBV11-1 and TRBJ2-1, with D possibly matching TRBD2 (5 bases). The CDR3 is 15 residues long. Germline V gene data show CDR1 as SGHAT and CDR2 as FQDESV (reference sequence). V lost 0 bases and J 0 bases, leaving 6 bases between the germline ends. The CDR3 DNA reads as TGTGCCAGCAGCTTAGCGCTAGCCTCCTACAATGAGCAGTTCTTC. It translates to CASSLALASYNEQFF. The complete variable domain, with remaining parts taken from reference TRBV11-1 and TRBJ2-1, reads EAEVAQSPRYKITEKSQAVAFWCDPISGHATLYWYRQILGQGPELLVQFQDESVVDDSQLPKDRFSAERLKGVDSTLKIQPAELGDSAMYLCASSLALASYNEQFFGPGTRLTVL.

V usage is TRBV6-6 and J usage is TRBJ2-1; 13 bases map to TRBD2. Per germline, CDR1 MNHNY and CDR2 SVGAGI (reference sequence). The CDR3 length is 15 residues. J gave up 5 bases and V 6 bases, and 4 bases lay outside the gene matches. CDR3 bases: TGTGCCAGCAGGCCCGGGACTAGCGGGAACAATGAGCAGTTCTTC. This codes for CASRPGTSGNNEQFF.

The chain uses TRBV5-1 and TRBJ1-2; D gene ambiguous. Trimming left V 0 bases short and J 5 bases short, with 14 bases between. The germline CDR1 and CDR2 sequences are SGHRS and YFSETQ. The CDR3 loop spans 15 amino acids. CDR3 DNA sequence: TGCGCCAGCAGCTTGGATGGAGGCCTCGGATATGGCTACACCTTC. Encoded protein: CASSLDGGLGYGYTF.

Only one count was recorded for this clone. CDR3 in amino acids: CALASGRLGHNEQFF. The CDR3 DNA sequence: TGTGCCTTGGCTAGCGGGAGATTGGGGCACAATGAGCAGTTCTTC. The chain couples TRBV28 to TRBJ2-1; 10 nucleotides line up with TRBD2. Unmatched junction bases numbered 12, after V lost 11 bases and J lost 5 bases. The CDR3 extends over 15 amino acids. Per the germline V gene, CDR1 is MDHEN and CDR2 is SYDVKM.

In DNA form, the CDR3 reads TGTGCCAGCAGTGGGACAGGGGTTCAGCCCCAGCATTTT. Translation gives CASSGTGVQPQHF. V is TRBV2 and J is TRBJ1-5, with TRBD1 identical over 9 bases. The germline V gene encodes CDR1 SNHLY and CDR2 FYNNEI. This CDR3 is built from 13 residues. V lost 4 bases, J lost 6 bases, and 1 base stayed unmatched.

This chain links TRBV5-6 with TRBJ2-3; D remains unclear. The CDR3 runs 13 residues. Per the germline V gene, CDR1 is SGHDT and CDR2 is YYEEEE. Trimming left V 0 bases short and J 8 bases short, with 10 bases between. CDR3 in DNA: TGTGCCAGCAGCTTGGGAGGCCCTGGTACGCAGTATTTT. Translating it yields CASSLGGPGTQYF.

This chain connects TRBV25-1 to TRBJ2-3, with TRBD1 identical over 8 bases. Germline CDR1 is MGHDK and CDR2 is SYGVNS. The junction had 6 bases not matched to a gene; V was cut back by 6 bases and J by 4 bases. CDR3 length: 14 amino acids. The DNA for the CDR3 is TGTGCCAGCAGACCCGACAGGGGCGCAGATACGCAGTATTTT. It specifies CASRPDRGADTQYF.

This chain connects TRBV7-3 to TRBJ2-1; 8 nucleotides match TRBD1. This CDR3 comprises 16 residues. The V and J ends lost 2 bases and 6 bases, in that order; junction bases with no gene match: 9. The germline gives CDR1 SGHTA, CDR2 FQGTGA. CDR3 sequence (DNA): TGTGCCAGCAGCTTACGGGTGACAGGGGCTGGCAATGAGCAGTTCTTC. The encoded protein is CASSLRVTGAGNEQFF.

This clone was seen a handful of times. This chain links TRBV20-1 with TRBJ2-2, with D possibly TRBD2 on 5 matching bases. The CDR3 length is 15 residues. Germline CDR1 is DFQATT and CDR2 is SNEGSKA (reference sequence). Between the trimmed V and J ends, which lost 3 bases and 4 bases, there was a span of 15 bases. CDR3 loop: CSASDVAGATGELFF. The CDR3 DNA reads as TGCAGTGCTAGTGACGTGGCGGGTGCCACCGGGGAGCTGTTTTTT.